A single sample gave rise to the 13 T cell receptor beta chains below, sequenced in a study of blood T cell repertoires in COVID-19. TCRdb keeps only in-frame clones here, not all; method: immunoSEQ multiplex PCR. The table records fewer than 110,000 clones, under 90% of them present only once. The material sequenced was peripheral blood. Source of these receptors: a human donor in a cohort sampled during active or convalescent COVID-19.

The chain recombines TRBV24-1 with TRBJ2-2; a possible D gene is TRBD1 (6 bases). Germline values: CDR1 KGHDR, CDR2 SFDVKD. CDR3 length: 15 residues. Trimming took 7 bases from V and 5 from J, leaving 16 bases between them. CDR3 coding DNA: TGTGCCACCAGCCGGGACACAACGTGGACCGGGGAGCTGTTTTTT. Encoded protein: CATSRDTTWTGELFF.

This clone has a single count. The CDR3 DNA follows: TGTGCCAGTAGTAGATGGGACAACTCTGGAAACACCATATATTTT. This codes for CASSRWDNSGNTIYF. The chain has TRBV19 and TRBJ1-3; TRBD1 might be the D (6 bases). Germline CDR1 LNHDA, CDR2 SQIVND (reference sequence). This CDR3 region has 15 residues. Trimming stripped 4 bases from V and 0 bases from J, with 10 bases between.

V and J are TRBV30 and TRBJ2-1, with 8 bases that match TRBD2. CDR3 size: 14 residues. V shed 4 bases and J 8 bases; nucleotides not matched to a gene: 10. CDR1 GTSNPN and CDR2 SVGIG come from the germline V gene (reference sequence). Here the CDR3 reads CAWKERGGAYEQFF. The CDR3 nucleotides are TGTGCCTGGAAGGAACGGGGGGGGGCCTATGAGCAGTTCTTC.

This chain joins TRBV15 and TRBJ1-5; D might be TRBD1 (6 bases). This CDR3 region has 14 residues. The germline gives CDR1 LNHNV, CDR2 YYDKDF (reference sequence). Trimming shortened V by 7 bases and J by 2 bases, and 12 bases separated the two germline ends. The CDR3 DNA is TGTGCCACCAACAACAGGGTGGGCAATCAGCCCCAGCATTTT. Translating it yields CATNNRVGNQPQHF.

The chain combines TRBV7-9 with TRBJ1-6, with no clear D. Germline V lookup: CDR1 SEHNR, CDR2 FQNEAQ (reference sequence). There are 14 residues in the CDR3. Between the trimmed V and J ends, which lost 1 base and 13 bases, there was a span of 14 bases. CDR3 DNA sequence: TGTGCCAGCAGCTTAGAGGCGGGAGAGATTCCCCTCCACTTT. This codes for CASSLEAGEIPLHF.

The rearrangement joins TRBV6-6 to TRBJ2-1; 7 bases align to TRBD2. The CDR3 loop spans 15 amino acids. Germline CDR1 is MNHNY and CDR2 is SVGAGI (reference sequence). J was trimmed by 4 bases and V by 4 bases; bases with no gene match: 7. This CDR3 reads CASSSLAGRYNEQFF. The DNA of the CDR3 is TGTGCCAGCAGTTCCTTAGCGGGCCGGTACAATGAGCAGTTCTTC.

The CDR3 nucleotides read TGCGCCAGCAGCCACAGACAGGGTACAGATACGCAGTATTTT. Amino acids: CASSHRQGTDTQYF. The chain combines TRBV4-1 with TRBJ2-3; the match to TRBD1 covers 7 bases. There are 14 residues in the CDR3. V was pared by 3 bases and J by 3 bases, with 3 bases of the junction left unmatched. Per the germline V gene, CDR1 is MGHRA and CDR2 is YSYEKL.

This clone was detected a few times. The V and J genes are TRBV7-8 and TRBJ2-7; possibly TRBD2 for D (5 bases). The CDR3 has 15 amino acids. Looked up from germline, CDR1 is SGHVS and CDR2 is FQNEAQ. V gave up 2 bases and J gave up 2 bases, with 13 bases separating them. This CDR3 reads CASSLYGGIAYEQYF. The CDR3 region has the DNA TGTGCCAGCAGCTTATACGGAGGAATTGCCTACGAGCAGTACTTC. Supplemented by reference TRBV7-8 and TRBJ2-7, the full variable domain reads GAGVSQSPRYKVAKRGQDVALRCDPISGHVSLFWYQQALGQGPEFLTYFQNEAQLDKSGLPSDRFFAERPEGSVSTLKIQRTQQEDSAVYLCASSLYGGIAYEQYFGPGTRLTVT.

This rearrangement joins TRBV11-1 to TRBJ2-7; tentative D call: TRBD2 (6 bases). Trimming removed 1 base at V and 6 bases at J, with 7 bases between. The CDR3 extends over 12 amino acids. CDR1 is SGHAT, CDR2 FQDESV, per germline (reference sequence). CDR3 sequence (DNA): TGTGCCAGCAGCTTAGTGCGGGGCGAGCAGTACTTC. Translating gives CASSLVRGEQYF.

The gene calls are TRBV5-1 and TRBJ2-1; perhaps TRBD2 as D (5 bases). CDR1 SGHRS and CDR2 YFSETQ come from the germline V gene. V lost 6 bases to trimming and J lost 2 bases, with 18 bases between them. The length of the CDR3 is 16 residues. This CDR3 is CASNSFVRGTYNEQFF. CDR3 nucleotide sequence: TGCGCCAGCAACAGCTTCGTCCGGGGTACCTACAATGAGCAGTTCTTC.

V and J are TRBV6-6 and TRBJ1-2; D gene uncertain. Per germline, CDR1 MNHNY and CDR2 SVGAGI (reference sequence). The ends were cut back, 2 bases at V and 7 bases at J, with 11 bases in the middle. The CDR3 is made up of 13 amino acids. In nucleotides, the CDR3 is TGTGCCAGCAGTTACGCGGGAACTGGTGGCTACACCTTC. It yields the protein CASSYAGTGGYTF.

The chain employs TRBV30 and TRBJ2-7; no definite D call. Trimming shortened V by 3 bases and J by 2 bases, and 8 bases separated the two germline ends. The CDR3 has 12 amino acids. CDR1 and CDR2 from the germline V gene are GTSNPN and SVGIG (reference sequence). CDR3 DNA sequence: TGTGCCTGGAGGCGAGCAACCTACGAGCAGTACTTC. Its translation is CAWRRATYEQYF.

The V gene is TRBV30, the J gene TRBJ1-1; 10 nucleotides line up with TRBD1. The CDR3 sequence is 16 residues long. Germline V CDR1 and CDR2: GTSNPN, SVGIG (reference sequence). Trimming removed 0 bases from V and 4 bases from J; junction bases left unmatched: 8. The chain's CDR3 is CAWSVRQGAEGTEAFF. The DNA of the CDR3 is TGTGCCTGGAGTGTACGACAGGGGGCGGAGGGCACTGAAGCTTTCTTT.